The rows below give T cell receptor beta chains drawn from one sample of a study of identical twins. MiXCR, run by TCRdb on the 5' RACE reads, gives a single entry per CDR3 protein. The repertoire holds approximately 300,000 distinct CDR3 sequences, with more than 8% as singletons. Separately, the same data were catalogued under a study of yellow fever vaccine responses in identical twins.

What was sequenced was CD8+ T cells sorted from blood. These receptors were obtained from a woman between 18 and 29 years old in good health. CDR3s include the opening cysteine and the closing phenylalanine or tryptophan. Fields, in order: J gene, D gene, V gene, clone size, CDR3 DNA, CDR3 protein. A D gene is named only where the DNA matches it firmly. Clone sizes are given selectively: once, few, many, or a class where the clone is expanded.

TRBJ2-5 | NA | TRBV20-1 | many | TGCAGTGCTATGGCCGGCGAGACCCAGTACTTC | CSAMAGETQYF
TRBJ2-3 | TRBD2 | TRBV27 | few | TGTGCCAGCAGTTTATCGGGAAGCGGGGTGGATACGCAGTATTTT | CASSLSGSGVDTQYF
TRBJ2-1 | NA | TRBV6-2/TRBV6-3 | few | TGTGCCAGCAGTTACCCCCGCGAAAGCTCCTACAATGAGCAGTTCTTC | CASSYPRESSYNEQFF
TRBJ2-1 | NA | TRBV12-3/TRBV12-4 | NA | TGTGCCAGCAGTACACAGGTCAATGAGCAGTTCTTC | CASSTQVNEQFF
TRBJ2-1 | TRBD2 | TRBV13 | few | TGTGCCAGCAGCCCGCCCGGGAGGGTCTACAATGAGCAGTTCTTC | CASSPPGRVYNEQFF
TRBJ2-2 | NA | TRBV7-8 | few | TGTGCCAGCAGCTTAGGCACGTATCATAACACCGGGGAGCTGTTTTTT | CASSLGTYHNTGELFF
TRBJ2-3 | TRBD2 | TRBV7-2 | many | TGTGCCAGCAGCCCTCATAGCGGGAGTGTCGGCACAGATACGCAGTATTTT | CASSPHSGSVGTDTQYF
TRBJ2-5 | TRBD1 | TRBV19 | few | TGTGCCAGTAACCAACACCCCGGGACAGAAGAGACCCAGTACTTC | CASNQHPGTEETQYF
TRBJ2-1 | NA | TRBV20-1 | few | TGCAGTGCTAGAGAGTTCCCCTTGGGGGGAGATGAGCAGTTCTTC | CSAREFPLGGDEQFF
TRBJ2-7 | TRBD2 | TRBV7-3 | NA | TGTGCGAGCAGCCCCCGGGAGGGGAATCCCCACGAGCAGTACTTC | CASSPREGNPHEQYF
TRBJ2-7 | NA | TRBV7-8 | once | TGTGCCAGCAGCTTAGCCCGGACAGCGTACGAGCAGTACTTC | CASSLARTAYEQYF
TRBJ2-1 | NA | TRBV6-2/TRBV6-3 | many | TGTGCCAGCAGTGTTTCGGGAGAAGGGTACAATGAGCAGTTCTTC | CASSVSGEGYNEQFF
TRBJ2-7 | NA | TRBV2 | many | TGTGCCAGCAGTGAAAGGTACGAGCAGTACTTC | CASSERYEQYF
TRBJ2-3 | NA | TRBV6-2/TRBV6-3 | many | TGTGCCAGCAGTTACGAGGCCCCAGATACGCAGTATTTT | CASSYEAPDTQYF
TRBJ1-1 | NA | TRBV7-2 | many | TGTGCCAGCAGCTTATCCGGCATGAACACTGAAGCTTTCTTT | CASSLSGMNTEAFF
TRBJ2-7 | TRBD1 | TRBV20-1 | few | TGCAGTGCTAGAGCCCGGGACAGGATCACCTACGAGCAGTACTTC | CSARARDRITYEQYF
TRBJ2-7 | NA | TRBV5-1 | NA | TGCGCCAGCAGCTTGATATGGCCCTACGAGCGGTACTTC | CASSLIWPYERYF
TRBJ2-3 | NA | TRBV7-8 | NA | TGTGCCAGCAGCACCCTAGCAGATACGCAGTATTTT | CASSTLADTQYF
TRBJ2-7 | TRBD1 | TRBV20-1 | many | TGCAGTGCTAGAGATTTGGACAGGGAATTCCCCTACGAGCAGTACTTC | CSARDLDREFPYEQYF
TRBJ2-1 | TRBD2 | TRBV29-1 | many | TGCAGCACCGGGGGGGGGAGCGATGAGCAGTTCTTC | CSTGGGSDEQFF
TRBJ1-2 | TRBD1 | TRBV7-9 | few | TGTGCCAGCAGCTTGGGGGACAGTGATGGCTACACCTTC | CASSLGDSDGYTF
TRBJ2-3 | NA | TRBV12-3/TRBV12-4 | NA | TGTGCCAGCTGTCCTCCTTTATATGGACAGCAGAACACAGATACGCAGTATTTT | CASCPPLYGQQNTDTQYF
TRBJ2-2 | NA | TRBV7-8 | many | TGTGCCAGCAGCTTAGGGCCCACCGGGGAGCTGTTTTTT | CASSLGPTGELFF
TRBJ2-7 | TRBD2 | TRBV7-2 | few | TGTGCCAGCAGCTTACCAGTGGGGGGGTCCTACGAGCAGTACTTC | CASSLPVGGSYEQYF
TRBJ2-7 | TRBD2 | TRBV10-3 | many | TGTGCCATCAGAACCGGGACTAGCGGCGAGCAGTACTTC | CAIRTGTSGEQYF
TRBJ1-1 | NA | TRBV18 | NA | TGTGCCAGCTCACCTGCTGACAGGTTGAACACTGAAGCTTTCTTT | CASSPADRLNTEAFF
TRBJ2-1 | TRBD2 | TRBV29-1 | many | TGCAGCGTTGAAGGACTAGCGGGGGCGGTGAAGGAGCAGTTCTTC | CSVEGLAGAVKEQFF
TRBJ2-7 | TRBD1 | TRBV27 | many | TGTGCCAGCAGTTCGGGACAGGAATACCACGAGCAGTACTTC | CASSSGQEYHEQYF
TRBJ2-7 | NA | TRBV20-1 | many | TGCAGTGCTAGAGACCAGAACGGAGGATTCTACGAGCAGTACTTC | CSARDQNGGFYEQYF
TRBJ2-1 | NA | TRBV6-5 | NA | TGTGCCAGCAGTTACTCAGGAGGAAGCAATGAGCAGTTCTTC | CASSYSGGSNEQFF
TRBJ2-2 | TRBD1 | TRBV7-9 | few | TGTGCCAGCAGCTTAATTTCAGGGGGCGGCGCCGGGGAGCTGTTTTTT | CASSLISGGGAGELFF
TRBJ2-1 | NA | TRBV30 | few | TGTGCCTGGTCCCCGGACTGGGAATACAATGAGCAGTTCTTC | CAWSPDWEYNEQFF
TRBJ1-1 | NA | TRBV2 | NA | TGTGCCAGCAACGGTATTCCAGGGAACACTGAAGCTTTCTTT | CASNGIPGNTEAFF
TRBJ2-7 | TRBD1 | TRBV11-2 | few | TGTGCCAGCAGCCTCATCCCCGGGACAGGGTTCTACGAGCAGTACTTC | CASSLIPGTGFYEQYF
TRBJ2-1 | TRBD1 | TRBV5-1 | many | TGCGCCAGCAGCCCCCGGGAGGGGACAGGGGGCTTTGAGCAGTTCTTC | CASSPREGTGGFEQFF
TRBJ2-1 | TRBD1 | TRBV9 | many | TGTGCCAGCAGCGTTCCGGGACAGAGTAACAATGAGCAGTTCTTC | CASSVPGQSNNEQFF
TRBJ1-1 | NA | TRBV4-1 | few | TGCGCCAGCAGCCAATACAATGTGGGTTTGGTCACTGAAGCTTTCTTT | CASSQYNVGLVTEAFF
TRBJ1-5 | NA | TRBV7-9 | many | TGTGCCAGCAGCTTAGAGGGGAGTAGCAATCAGCCCCAGCATTTT | CASSLEGSSNQPQHF
TRBJ2-1 | TRBD2 | TRBV28 | many | TGTGCCAGCAGCCCAATCCTAGCGGGGGTCTACAATGAGCAGTTCTTC | CASSPILAGVYNEQFF
TRBJ2-7 | TRBD1 | TRBV5-5 | many | TGTGCCAGCAGCTTGAACCGGGACAGGGTAACCTACGAGCAGTACTTC | CASSLNRDRVTYEQYF
TRBJ2-7 | NA | TRBV11-2 | NA | TGTGCCAGCAGCGAGGACGCTAGCTCCTACGAGCAGTACTTC | CASSEDASSYEQYF